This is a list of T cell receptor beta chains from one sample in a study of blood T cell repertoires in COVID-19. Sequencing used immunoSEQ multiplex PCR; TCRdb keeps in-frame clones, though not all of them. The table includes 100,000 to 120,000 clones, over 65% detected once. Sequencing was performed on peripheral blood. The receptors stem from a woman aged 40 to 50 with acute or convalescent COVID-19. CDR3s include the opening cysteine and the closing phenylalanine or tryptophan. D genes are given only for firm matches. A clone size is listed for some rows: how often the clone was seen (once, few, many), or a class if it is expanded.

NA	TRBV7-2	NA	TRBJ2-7	TGTGCCAGCAGTATCTCAGGGATGGGGTTTTACGAGCAGTACTTC	CASSISGMGFYEQYF
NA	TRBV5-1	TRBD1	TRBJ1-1	TGCGCCAGCAGCATCGGACAGGGTGAGGGTTTCTTT	CASSIGQGEGFF
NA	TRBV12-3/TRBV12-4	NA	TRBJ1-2	TGTGCCAGCAGTTTAGACCAGTATGGCTACACCTTC	CASSLDQYGYTF
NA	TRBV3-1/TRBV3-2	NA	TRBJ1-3	TGTGCCAGCAGCCAAGGGTACACAAGGGGGTCCGGAAACACCATATATTTT	CASSQGYTRGSGNTIYF
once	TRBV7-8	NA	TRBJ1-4	TGTGCCAGCAGCCCAACAACTAATGAAAAACTGTTTTTT	CASSPTTNEKLFF
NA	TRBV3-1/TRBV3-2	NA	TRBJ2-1	TGTGCCAGCAGCCAACGAAGACAGACCCGCTACAATGAGCAGTTCTTC	CASSQRRQTRYNEQFF
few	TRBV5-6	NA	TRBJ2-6	TGTGCCAGCAGCTTGGTGGCTGCCACCAAGTTCTCTGGGGCCAACGTCCTGACTTTC	CASSLVAATKFSGANVLTF
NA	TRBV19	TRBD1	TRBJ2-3	TGTGCCAGTACCCTCAGGCGGACAGGACGTCCCACAGATACGCAGTATTTT	CASTLRRTGRPTDTQYF
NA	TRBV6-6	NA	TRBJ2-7	TGTGCCAGCAGCCCGGGGTCTGGTACGAAGCAGTACTTC	CASSPGSGTKQYF
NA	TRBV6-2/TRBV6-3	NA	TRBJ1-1	TGTGCCAGCAGTCGGGTTCGTGGTGAAGCTTTCTTT	CASSRVRGEAFF
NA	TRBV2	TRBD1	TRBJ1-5	TGTGCCAGCAGCGCCCAGGACAGGGTCTCGGAGCCCCAGCATTTT	CASSAQDRVSEPQHF
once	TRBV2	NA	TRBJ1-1	TGTGCCAGCAGGGGGACAATGAACACTGAAGCTTTCTTT	CASRGTMNTEAFF
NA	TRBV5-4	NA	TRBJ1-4	TGTGCCAGCGCAGGGCCTGATGAAAAACTGTTTTTT	CASAGPDEKLFF
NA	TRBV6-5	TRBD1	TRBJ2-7	TGTGCCAGCAAACGTACACAAACAGGGGTCTACGAGCAGTACTTC	CASKRTQTGVYEQYF
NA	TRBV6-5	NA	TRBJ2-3	TGTGCCTCTCAACGGGAAAATACGCAGTATTTT	CASQRENTQYF
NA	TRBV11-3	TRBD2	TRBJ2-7	TGTGCCAGCAGCTTAAGACTAGCGGGCGAGCAGTACTTC	CASSLRLAGEQYF
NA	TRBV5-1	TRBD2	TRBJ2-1	TGCGCCAGCTTGGGACTAGATCATGAGCAGTTCTTC	CASLGLDHEQFF
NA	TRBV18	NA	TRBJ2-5	TGTGCCAGCTCACCGGGACTTAGAGAGACCCAGTACTTC	CASSPGLRETQYF
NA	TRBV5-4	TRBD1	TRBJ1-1	TGTGCCAGCAGCTTAGGGCGACAGGGACTGGAAGCTTTCTTT	CASSLGRQGLEAFF
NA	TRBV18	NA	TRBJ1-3	TGTGCCAGCTCACCCGTCGATACAGGGTACTCTGGAAACACCATATATTTT	CASSPVDTGYSGNTIYF
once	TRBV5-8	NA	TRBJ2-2	TGTGCCAGCAGCCCTGGAGGGCTCGCGAACACCGGGGAGCTGTTTTTT	CASSPGGLANTGELFF
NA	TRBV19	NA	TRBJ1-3	TGTGCCAGTAAGGCCGAGCAGGTACAAGGCAACACCATATATTTT	CASKAEQVQGNTIYF
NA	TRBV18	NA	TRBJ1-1	TGTGCCAGCTCACCACTGGGTAAGGACTTGACTGAAGCTTTCTTT	CASSPLGKDLTEAFF
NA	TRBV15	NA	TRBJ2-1	TGTGCCACCAGCAGACTTAGACCGAACAGTTTATCTGAGCAGTTCTTC	CATSRLRPNSLSEQFF
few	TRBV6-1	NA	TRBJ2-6	TGTGCCAGCAGTGAGAGGGTTACTGGGGCCAACGTCCTGACTTTC	CASSERVTGANVLTF
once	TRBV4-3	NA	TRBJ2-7	TGCGCCAGCAGCCAAGACAGGGGGGACGAGCAGTACTTC	CASSQDRGDEQYF
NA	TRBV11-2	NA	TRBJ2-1	TGTGCCAGCAGCTTAAAGTCGGGAAATGAGCAGTTCTTC	CASSLKSGNEQFF
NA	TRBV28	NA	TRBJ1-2	TGTGCCAGCAGTTTAGCGGGGAAGGATGGCTACACCTTC	CASSLAGKDGYTF
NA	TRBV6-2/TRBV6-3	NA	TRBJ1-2	TGTGCCAGCAGCTTGACAGCTAACTATGGCTACACCTTC	CASSLTANYGYTF
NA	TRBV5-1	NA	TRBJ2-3	TGCGCCAGCAGCTTGGCTGCTAGCTCTAGCACAGATACGCAGTATTTT	CASSLAASSSTDTQYF
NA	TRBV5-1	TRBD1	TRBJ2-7	TGCGCCAGCAGCTTGTGGTGGGACAGTTCCTACGAGCAGTACTTC	CASSLWWDSSYEQYF
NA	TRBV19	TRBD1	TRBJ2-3	TGTGCCAGTAGTATCACAGGGGGCGGTGGCACAGATACGCAGTATTTT	CASSITGGGGTDTQYF
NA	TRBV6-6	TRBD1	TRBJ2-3	TGTGCCAGCAAGGTAACAGGGGAAACAGATACGCAGTATTTT	CASKVTGETDTQYF
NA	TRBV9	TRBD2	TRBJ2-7	TGTGCCAGCAGCGTAGAAGGGACTAGCGACTACGAGCAGTACTTC	CASSVEGTSDYEQYF
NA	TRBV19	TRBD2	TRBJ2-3	TGTGCCAGCGGCCCCAGCGGGGGGACAGATACGCAGTATTTT	CASGPSGGTDTQYF
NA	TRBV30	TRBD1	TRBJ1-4	TGTGCCTGGAGTACAGGGACAGGGATGTCTGAAAAACTGTTTTTT	CAWSTGTGMSEKLFF
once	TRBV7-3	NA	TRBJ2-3	TGTGCCAGCAGCTTACGGGGGACGGGCACAGATACGCAGTATTTT	CASSLRGTGTDTQYF